This is a list of T cell receptor beta chains from one sample in a study of T cell changes during pregnancy in multiple sclerosis. This table comes from immunoSEQ multiplex PCR, and its TCRdb copy is limited to in-frame clones, with some not included. Of around 95,000 clones in the sample, roughly 94% were seen once. The specimen comprised peripheral blood, sampled after pregnancy. These receptors came from a female donor in good health, enrolled as a control in a pregnancy study. CDR3s include the opening cysteine and the closing phenylalanine or tryptophan. D genes are given only for firm matches.

cdr3_aa | cdr3_nt | j_call | d_call | v_call
CSVTGTSNTGELFF | TGCAGCGTTACCGGGACTTCGAACACCGGGGAGCTGTTTTTT | TRBJ2-2 | . | TRBV29-1
CAISERTAEETQYF | TGTGCCATCAGTGAGAGGACAGCCGAAGAGACCCAGTACTTC | TRBJ2-5 | . | TRBV10-3
CASSVTDSTIF | TGTGCCAGCAGTGTCACCGACAGCACCATCTTC | TRBJ2-7 | . | TRBV2
CASSFRSGQETQYF | TGTGCCAGCAGTTTTAGGAGCGGCCAAGAGACCCAGTACTTC | TRBJ2-5 | . | TRBV28
CASSKELAGGINEQFF | TGTGCCAGCAGCAAAGAGCTAGCGGGAGGAATTAATGAGCAGTTCTTC | TRBJ2-1 | TRBD2 | TRBV5-4
CATAINIFGYTF | TGTGCCACCGCGATAAATATTTTCGGCTACACCTTC | TRBJ1-2 | . | TRBV13
CASSQGSLLAKNIQYF | TGTGCCAGCAGCCAAGGGTCGTTACTAGCCAAAAACATTCAGTACTTC | TRBJ2-4 | . | TRBV4-2
CASSVGQPNTGELFF | TGTGCCAGCAGCGTGGGACAGCCGAACACCGGGGAGCTGTTTTTT | TRBJ2-2 | TRBD1 | TRBV9
CASSPSVATEAFF | TGTGCCAGCAGCCCGAGTGTTGCCACTGAAGCTTTCTTT | TRBJ1-1 | . | TRBV11-2
CASRFRTGNLYEQYF | TGTGCCAGCAGGTTCCGGACAGGGAATTTATACGAGCAGTACTTC | TRBJ2-7 | TRBD1 | TRBV27
CASSSGLAYNEQFF | TGTGCCAGCAGCTCAGGACTAGCCTACAATGAGCAGTTCTTC | TRBJ2-1 | TRBD2 | TRBV7-2
CASSLQGNSSYEQYF | TGTGCCAGCAGTTTACAGGGGAATAGCTCCTACGAGCAGTACTTC | TRBJ2-7 | TRBD1 | TRBV6-6
CASSSAGGYNEQFF | TGCGCCAGCAGTTCAGCGGGAGGGTACAATGAGCAGTTCTTC | TRBJ2-1 | TRBD2 | TRBV5-1
CASSLEARGNNQPQHF | TGTGCCAGCAGCTTAGAAGCCAGGGGGAACAATCAGCCCCAGCATTTT | TRBJ1-5 | TRBD1 | TRBV7-6